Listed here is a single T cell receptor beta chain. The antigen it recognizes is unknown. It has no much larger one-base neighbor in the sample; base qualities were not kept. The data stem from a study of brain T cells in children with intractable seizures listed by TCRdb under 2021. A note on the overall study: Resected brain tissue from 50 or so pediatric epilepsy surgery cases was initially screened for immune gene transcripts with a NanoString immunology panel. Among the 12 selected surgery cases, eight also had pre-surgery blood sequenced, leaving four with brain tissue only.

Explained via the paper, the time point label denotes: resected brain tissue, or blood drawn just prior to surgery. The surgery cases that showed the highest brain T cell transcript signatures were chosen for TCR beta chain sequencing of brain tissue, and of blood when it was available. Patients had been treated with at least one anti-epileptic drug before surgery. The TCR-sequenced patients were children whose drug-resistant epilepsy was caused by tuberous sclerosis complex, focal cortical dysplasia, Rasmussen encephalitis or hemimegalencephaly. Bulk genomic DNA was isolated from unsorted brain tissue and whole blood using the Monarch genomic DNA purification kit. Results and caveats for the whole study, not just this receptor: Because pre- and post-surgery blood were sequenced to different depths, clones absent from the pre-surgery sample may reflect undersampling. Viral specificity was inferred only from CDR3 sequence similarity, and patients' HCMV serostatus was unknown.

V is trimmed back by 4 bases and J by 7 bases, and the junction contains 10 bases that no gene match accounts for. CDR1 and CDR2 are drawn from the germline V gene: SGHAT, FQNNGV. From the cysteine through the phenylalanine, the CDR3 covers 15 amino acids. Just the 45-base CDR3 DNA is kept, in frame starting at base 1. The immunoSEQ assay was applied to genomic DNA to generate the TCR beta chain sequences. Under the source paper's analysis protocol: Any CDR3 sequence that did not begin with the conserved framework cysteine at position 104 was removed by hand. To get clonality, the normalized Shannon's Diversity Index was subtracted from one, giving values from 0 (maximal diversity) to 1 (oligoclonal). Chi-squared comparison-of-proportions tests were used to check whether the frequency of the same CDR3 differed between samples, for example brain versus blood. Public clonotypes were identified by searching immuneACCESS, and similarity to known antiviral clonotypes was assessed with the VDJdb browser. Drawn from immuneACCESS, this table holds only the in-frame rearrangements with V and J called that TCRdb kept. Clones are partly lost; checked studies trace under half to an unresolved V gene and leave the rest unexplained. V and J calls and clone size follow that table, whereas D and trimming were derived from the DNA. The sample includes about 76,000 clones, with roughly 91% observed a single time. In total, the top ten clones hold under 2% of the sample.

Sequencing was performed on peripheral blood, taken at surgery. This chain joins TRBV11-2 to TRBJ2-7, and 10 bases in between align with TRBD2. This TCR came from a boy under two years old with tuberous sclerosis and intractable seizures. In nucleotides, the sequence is TGTGCCAGCAGCTACCAAAGCGGGAGGGCCGGGGAGCAGTACTTC. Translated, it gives CASSYQSGRAGEQYF.